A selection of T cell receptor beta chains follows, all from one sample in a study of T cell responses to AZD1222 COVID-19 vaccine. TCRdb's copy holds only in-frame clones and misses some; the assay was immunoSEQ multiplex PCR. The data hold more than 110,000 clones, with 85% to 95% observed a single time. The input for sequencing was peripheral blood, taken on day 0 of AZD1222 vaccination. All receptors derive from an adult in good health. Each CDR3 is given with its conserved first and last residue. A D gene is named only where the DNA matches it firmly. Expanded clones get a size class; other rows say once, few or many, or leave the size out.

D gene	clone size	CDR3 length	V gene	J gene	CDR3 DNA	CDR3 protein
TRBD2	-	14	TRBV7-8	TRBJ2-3	TGTGCCAGCCGAATAGCGGGGGGTACAGATACGCAGTATTTT	CASRIAGGTDTQYF
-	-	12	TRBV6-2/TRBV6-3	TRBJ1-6	TGTGCCAGCAGTTCACCCAATTCACCCCTCCACTTT	CASSSPNSPLHF
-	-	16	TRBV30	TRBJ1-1	TGTGCCTGGATTCCGGGACAAGGGGGATCTCTCACTGAAGCTTTCTTT	CAWIPGQGGSLTEAFF
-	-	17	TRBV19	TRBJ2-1	TGTGCCAGTAGTATAGCTTATGGTGGGGGGTCTCTTAATGAGCAGTTCTTC	CASSIAYGGGSLNEQFF
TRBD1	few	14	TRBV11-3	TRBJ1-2	TGTGCCAGCAGCTTTACAGGGGGGGACTATGGCTACACCTTC	CASSFTGGDYGYTF
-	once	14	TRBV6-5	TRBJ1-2	TGTGCCAGCAGCGTCGACAGATCTAACTATGGCTACACCTTC	CASSVDRSNYGYTF
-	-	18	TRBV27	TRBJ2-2	TGTGCCAGCAGTTCTTCTGCGGGGAGGGGGGCCTTTTACGGGGAGCTGTTTTTT	CASSSSAGRGAFYGELFF
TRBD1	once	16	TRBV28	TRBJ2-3	TGTGCCAGCAGTCCCCCCGGGACAGGGAGTATAGATACGCAGTATTTT	CASSPPGTGSIDTQYF
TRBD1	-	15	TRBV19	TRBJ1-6	TGTGCCAGTCAGCTTAACAGGGGTGGTTATTCACCCCTCCACTTT	CASQLNRGGYSPLHF
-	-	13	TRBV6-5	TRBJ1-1	TGTGCCAGCAGTTACGGTGGGACTTACGAAGCTTTCTTT	CASSYGGTYEAFF
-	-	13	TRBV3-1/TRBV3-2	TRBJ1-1	TGTGCCAGCAGCCAAGAACGGGGGCGGATAGCTTTCTTT	CASSQERGRIAFF
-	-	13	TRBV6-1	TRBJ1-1	TGTGCCAGCAGTGAAGTTCCGAACACTGAAGCTTTCTTT	CASSEVPNTEAFF
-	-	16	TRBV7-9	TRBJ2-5	TGTGCCAGCACCCCCTACGGCGGGGGCCCTCAAGAGACCCAGTACTTC	CASTPYGGGPQETQYF
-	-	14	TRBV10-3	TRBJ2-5	TGTGCCATCAGACCCACTTGGGCGAAAGAGACCCAGTACTTC	CAIRPTWAKETQYF
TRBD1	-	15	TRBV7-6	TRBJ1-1	TGTGCCAGCAGCTATCGGGACAGGGGGCTAACTGAAGCTTTCTTT	CASSYRDRGLTEAFF
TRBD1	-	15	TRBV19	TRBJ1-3	TGTGCCAGTAGTACTACAGGGGGTCCTGGAAACACCATATATTTT	CASSTTGGPGNTIYF